This T cell receptor beta chain was sequenced for a study of CD8+ T cells in alopecia areata (dated by TCRdb to about 2018). Background on the whole study: Treated patients were enrolled in an open-label pilot trial of oral tofacitinib at 5 to 10 mg twice daily for moderate-to-severe alopecia areata. Tofacitinib was administered for 6 to 18 months, and 6 months of follow-up off drug were then conducted to assess delayed response and recurrence. In treated patients, disease severity was measured using the SALT score, which gives the percentage of scalp surface area affected. In both human patients and the C3H/HeJ mouse model, the study applied high-throughput TCRbeta sequencing to look at T cell clonal expansion in alopecia areata. Scalp tissue and sorted CD4+ and CD8+ peripheral blood T cells from patchy and totalis/universalis alopecia areata patients and from healthy controls were covered by human TCRbeta sequencing. Biopsies were taken from tofacitinib-treated patients at baseline and at 4 and 24 weeks of treatment, and a later scalp biopsy was taken in several of the tofacitinib-treated patients. Scalp clonality was compared among normal scalp (n=4), patchy alopecia areata scalp (n=8), and alopecia totalis/universalis scalp (n=8). RNA came from the PAXgene miRNA kit for fixed scalp, the miRNeasy kit for PBMCs, and the RNeasy kit for mouse skin. TCRbeta CDR3 regions were amplified by immunoSEQ multiplex PCR with 35 Vbeta forward and 13 Jbeta reverse primers.

Comment on this clone: The antigen it binds to is not known. No clone much larger than this one lies a single base away; base qualities are absent.

V is reduced by 6 bases and J by 4 bases, leaving a spacing of 19 bases between them. In the germline V gene, CDR1 corresponds to SQVTM and CDR2 to ANQGSEA. The CDR3 goes from the cysteine to the phenylalanine over 14 residues. Here the CDR3 DNA is all that survives: 42 bases in frame from base 1. Results the study describes overall, beyond this receptor: Tofacitinib significantly decreased scalp clonality and the number of expanded CD8+ clones among the top 100 scalp clones. Because the treated cohort was small and included a single nonresponder, larger studies are needed to assess links between baseline CD8+ expansion and response. Unlike mouse skin, which is dominated by gammadelta T cells, normal human skin has resident alphabeta T cells that are also sequenced, and this complicates analysis of the scalp TCR repertoire. During tofacitinib treatment, many expanded lesional clones remained in scalp and blood, and this persistence may partly explain relapse after treatment is stopped. Shared TCR sequences between patients were less evident than in mice, which may be partly attributable to HLA diversity in the patient population. Lesional scalp, especially in alopecia totalis/universalis, showed higher clonality and more expanded CD8+ clones than normal scalp, suggesting antigenic drive.

The time point label on this specimen signifies: 20 to 30 weeks on oral tofacitinib. Sample treatment or condition, as interpreted from the label and publication: oral pan-JAK inhibitor, 5-10 mg twice daily. Lesional scalp punch biopsies and peripheral blood were collected from alopecia areata patients. PBMCs were separated by density centrifugation and stained for CD3, CD4 and CD8, after which CD4+ and CD8+ T cells were sorted on a FACSAria. Libraries were constructed by the immunoSEQ multiplex PCR assay. RNA was extracted from all samples and reverse transcribed into cDNA, which served as template for TCR sequencing. SuperScript III was used for first-strand cDNA synthesis, primed with a 2:1 mix of oligo-dT and random hexamers. A synthetic immune receptor repertoire was used to assess amplification bias, and residual bias was removed computationally. Per the authors' processing: Raw reads were preprocessed to remove errors, and CDR3 was defined according to IMGT conventions as the region from the conserved cysteine to phenylalanine. Clonality was calculated as 1 minus Shannon entropy normalized by log2 of the number of productive unique TCRs. Scalp TCRbeta sequences were cross-referenced with sorted blood CD4 and CD8 repertoires so that the CD4 or CD8 identity of scalp clones could be inferred. In TCRdb, the immuneACCESS table is reduced to in-frame sequences with V and J assigned. These tables do not hold every clone; where another copy was compared, an unresolved V gene accounts for under half, and the others remain unexplained. Clone size and V and J calls were adopted from that table, with D and trimming inferred from the DNA. The sample data list 150,000 to 200,000 clones, and roughly 60% of these were observed just once. Of the sample, just over 1% is held by the ten largest clones.

This TCR was sampled from a human donor with alopecia areata. The sample in question was CD4+ T cells sorted from blood, obtained at week 24, from a patient treated with tofacitinib. The V gene is TRBV29-1 and the J gene is TRBJ2-7; a tentative D match to TRBD2 spans 6 bases. The CDR3 region reads CSVSGRLNSYEQYF. The nucleotide sequence is TGCAGCGTCTCCGGGAGACTAAATTCATACGAGCAGTACTTC.